The source of this T cell receptor (beta chain) is a study of preoperative IRX-2 immunotherapy in early breast cancer. Assay used: immunoSEQ multiplex PCR; TCRdb lists only in-frame clones, some missing. This sample has about 3,600 clones, with about four fifths found just once. Treatment specified: preoperative locoregional IRX-2 cytokine immunotherapy. Samples came from a phase Ib trial of preoperative locoregional IRX-2 cytokine immunotherapy. This TCR came from a human donor with breast cancer. The sample was tumor tissue, taken after IRX-2 immunotherapy.

The CDR3: CATSGNLAGGGGEQFF. As DNA, the CDR3 is TGTGCCACCAGCGGTAATCTAGCGGGAGGCGGTGGTGAGCAGTTCTTC. The rearrangement joins TRBV15 to TRBJ2-1; 11 bases map to TRBD2. Looked up from germline, CDR1 is LNHNV and CDR2 is YYDKDF (reference sequence). This CDR3 is built from 16 residues. Trimming at V came to 5 bases and at J to 9 bases, leaving 12 bases not matched to a gene. The full variable domain, its missing parts supplied by reference TRBV15 and TRBJ2-1, is DAMVIQNPRYQVTQFGKPVTLSCSQTLNHNVMYWYQQKSSQAPKLLFHYYDKDFNNEADTPDNFQSRRPNTSFCFLDIRSPGLGDTAMYLCATSGNLAGGGGEQFFGPGTRLTVL.